This T cell receptor (beta chain) was obtained from a study of molecular identifiers for immune sequencing clone quantification. Study-wide context: Replicates partitioned RNA from approximately 22,000 or 94,000 naive CD8 cells into five parts, sequencing four. Study results and limitations: Highly expanded clone sizes could be underestimated by identical TCR molecules that share a barcode.

Bulk libraries came from a prior protocol with listed TCR primers. TCRdb analysed the PCR reads with MiXCR anew, one entry per CDR3 protein. The sample has over 85,000 distinct CDR3 sequences; approximately 25% are singletons. A note on this clonotype: Its antigen is unidentified. The junction departs from germline at one end; a sequencing error may be responsible.

The CDR3 has 14 amino acids. Germline CDR1 KGHDR, CDR2 SFDVKD. Sequenced material: naive CD8+ T cells from blood, with Jurkat cell RNA spiked in. The subset denotes: FACS-sorted CD8+CD4-CCR7+CD45RA+ naive T cells. This clonotype was sampled from a human donor in good health. Some libraries in this study had Jurkat cell RNA spiked in. This chain connects TRBV24-1 to TRBJ2-7; D is uncertain. The DNA of the CDR3 is TGTGCCACCAGTGACCCTTTGTCCGGATACGAGCAGTGCTTC. This codes for CATSDPLSGYEQCF.